The rows below give T cell receptor beta chains drawn from one sample of a study of shared clonotypes between healthy human individuals. The protocol was immunoSEQ multiplex PCR, while the TCRdb copy is restricted to in-frame clones and leaves out a portion. The sample holds over 1.5 million clones, approximately 98% seen once. Sequencing used naive CD4+ T cells sorted from blood. The origin of the receptors is a man between 25 and 39 years old in good health. Each CDR3 is given with its conserved first and last residue. D genes are given only for firm matches. Part of the rows lack a size; the others show once, few, many or a class for expanded clones.

TRBJ1-1 | - | TRBV7-9 | - | TGTGCCAGCAGCTTATACGGGGAGGCTTTCTTT | CASSLYGEAFF
TRBJ2-3 | TRBD2 | TRBV29-1 | - | TGCAGCGTCCAGCAAAGGAGGCGGGAGGGCTTCACAGATACGCAGTATTTT | CSVQQRRREGFTDTQYF
TRBJ2-7 | - | TRBV7-8 | - | TGTGCCAGCAGCTTAGAACTAGGTCGTCACGAGCAGTACTTC | CASSLELGRHEQYF
TRBJ2-7 | - | TRBV14 | - | TGTGCCAGCAGCCCGAGATTAGACAGGTTATTGGACGAGCAGTACTTC | CASSPRLDRLLDEQYF
TRBJ2-5 | TRBD2 | TRBV29-1 | - | TGCAGCGTTGAAAACCCACTAGGACTAGCTTTCGAGACCCAGTACTTC | CSVENPLGLAFETQYF
TRBJ2-1 | - | TRBV5-1 | - | TGCGCCAGCAGCCCGTCTGGGAAGGCGGGCAATGAGCAGTTCTTC | CASSPSGKAGNEQFF
TRBJ2-1 | - | TRBV7-9 | - | TGTGCCAGCAGCCGTGGAGAGGTGCTAAATGAGCAGTTCTTC | CASSRGEVLNEQFF
TRBJ1-3 | - | TRBV5-1 | - | TGCGCCAGCAGCTACGACGACTCTGGAAACACCATATATTTT | CASSYDDSGNTIYF
TRBJ1-1 | TRBD1 | TRBV27 | - | TGTGCCAGCACTCGGACAGGGAGTATCGACACTGAAGCTTTCTTT | CASTRTGSIDTEAFF
TRBJ2-1 | TRBD2 | TRBV10-2 | - | TGCGCCAGCAGTGAGTTGGGACTAGCGGGAGTTGGGTTGAATGAGCAGTTCTTC | CASSELGLAGVGLNEQFF
TRBJ2-5 | - | TRBV29-1 | - | TGCAGCGTTGTAGGGTCAGGGGAGACCCAGTACTTC | CSVVGSGETQYF
TRBJ2-3 | TRBD2 | TRBV5-1 | - | TGCGCCAGCAGCTCAGGGACTAGCGGGAGTGGGGCAGATACGCAGTATTTT | CASSSGTSGSGADTQYF
TRBJ1-1 | - | TRBV18 | - | TGTGCCAGCTCACCACCTCGAAGGGGAACTGAAGCTTTCTTT | CASSPPRRGTEAFF
TRBJ2-1 | TRBD2 | TRBV7-2 | - | TGTGCCAGCAGCGAAAGACTAGCGGGAGGCCACAATGAGCAGTTCTTC | CASSERLAGGHNEQFF
TRBJ2-7 | - | TRBV14 | - | TGTGCCAGCAGCCCCCGATGGGCGAACTCCTACGAGCAGTACTTC | CASSPRWANSYEQYF
TRBJ2-1 | TRBD1 | TRBV5-4 | once | TGTGCCAGCAGCCACAGAGGAACAGGGGGCAATGAGCAGTTCTTC | CASSHRGTGGNEQFF
TRBJ1-1 | TRBD1 | TRBV30 | - | TGTGCCTGGAATAGGGGGCCCACTGAAGCTTTCTTT | CAWNRGPTEAFF
TRBJ1-3 | TRBD1 | TRBV4-1 | - | TGCGCCAGCAGCCAAGAGGTGACAGGGCCTCGAAACACCATATATTTT | CASSQEVTGPRNTIYF
TRBJ1-1 | TRBD1 | TRBV7-9 | - | TGTGCCAGCAGCTCCACAGGGGTGACGAACACTGAAGCTTTCTTT | CASSSTGVTNTEAFF
TRBJ2-7 | - | TRBV29-1 | - | TGCAGCGCATCAGGGGCGGGGGAGCAGTACTTC | CSASGAGEQYF
TRBJ2-7 | - | TRBV4-2 | - | TGTGCCAGCAGCCGAGAGGGGTTGCCCCCCTACGAGCAGTACTTC | CASSREGLPPYEQYF
TRBJ2-7 | TRBD2 | TRBV7-2 | - | TGTGCCAGCAGCTTAATAGGGACTAGCGGGAGCTCCTACGAGCAGTACTTC | CASSLIGTSGSSYEQYF
TRBJ2-1 | TRBD2 | TRBV15 | - | TGTGCCACCGCGAGCGGGAGCCCCAATGAGCAGTTCTTC | CATASGSPNEQFF
TRBJ1-2 | - | TRBV28 | - | TGTGCCAGCATCCCCGGCGGGTGGGGCTATGGCTACACCTTC | CASIPGGWGYGYTF
TRBJ2-1 | TRBD1 | TRBV18 | once | TGTGCCAGCTCACCAGTGACAGGGAATTACAATGAGCAGTTCTTC | CASSPVTGNYNEQFF
TRBJ1-5 | - | TRBV15 | - | TGTGCCACCAGCAGAGCGGGAGGTAATCAGCCCCAGCATTTT | CATSRAGGNQPQHF
TRBJ1-1 | - | TRBV29-1 | - | TGCAGCGTTGCGGGTCAGGGGAATCCTGAAGCTTTCTTT | CSVAGQGNPEAFF
TRBJ2-7 | - | TRBV9 | - | TGTGCCAGCAGCGTAACCCCGGGGACGGAGGAGCAGTACTTC | CASSVTPGTEEQYF
TRBJ1-2 | - | TRBV28 | - | TGTGCCAGCAGTCCCGGTCGGAACTATGGCTACACCTTC | CASSPGRNYGYTF
TRBJ2-7 | TRBD1 | TRBV2 | - | TGTGCCAGCAGGGCAGGGGGCGTCCACGAGCAGTACTTC | CASRAGGVHEQYF
TRBJ2-5 | - | TRBV10-1 | - | TGCGCCAGCAGTGAGAGGCTGCCGGAGACCCAGTACTTC | CASSERLPETQYF
TRBJ2-1 | TRBD2 | TRBV19 | - | TGTGCCAGTACGGGAGGGACTAGCGGGAGTTTGGGCAATGAGCAGTTCTTC | CASTGGTSGSLGNEQFF
TRBJ2-1 | - | TRBV30 | - | TGTGCCTGGCTTCACATGTATGAGCAGTTCTTC | CAWLHMYEQFF
TRBJ1-2 | TRBD1 | TRBV11-2 | - | TGTGCCAGCAGCTCGACAGGGCTGAGTAACTATGGCTACACCTTC | CASSSTGLSNYGYTF
TRBJ2-1 | - | TRBV18 | - | TGTGCCAGCTCACCGACTAGGGGCTACAATGAGCAGTTCTTC | CASSPTRGYNEQFF
TRBJ2-7 | - | TRBV5-1 | - | TGCGCCAGCAGCTTAGGTGCGGGAACCTACGAGCAGTACTTC | CASSLGAGTYEQYF
TRBJ2-3 | TRBD2 | TRBV19 | - | TGTGCCAGTAGTGCCGCCCTGGCGGGAGGGGGCACAGATACGCAGTATTTT | CASSAALAGGGTDTQYF
TRBJ2-1 | TRBD2 | TRBV11-3 | - | TGTGCCAGCAGCTTAGGGACTAGCTCCCACAATGAGCAGTTCTTC | CASSLGTSSHNEQFF
TRBJ2-7 | TRBD1 | TRBV6-1 | - | TGTGCCAGCCGCCCTGGACAGGGGGCATACGAGCAGTACTTC | CASRPGQGAYEQYF
TRBJ2-1 | TRBD2 | TRBV9 | once | TGTGCCAGCAGCGTAGTTGCGGGAGCGTCTGAGCAGTTCTTC | CASSVVAGASEQFF
TRBJ2-1 | - | TRBV10-1 | - | TGCGCCAGCAGTGAGTCTGGACACCCTGAAAAGTTCTTC | CASSESGHPEKFF